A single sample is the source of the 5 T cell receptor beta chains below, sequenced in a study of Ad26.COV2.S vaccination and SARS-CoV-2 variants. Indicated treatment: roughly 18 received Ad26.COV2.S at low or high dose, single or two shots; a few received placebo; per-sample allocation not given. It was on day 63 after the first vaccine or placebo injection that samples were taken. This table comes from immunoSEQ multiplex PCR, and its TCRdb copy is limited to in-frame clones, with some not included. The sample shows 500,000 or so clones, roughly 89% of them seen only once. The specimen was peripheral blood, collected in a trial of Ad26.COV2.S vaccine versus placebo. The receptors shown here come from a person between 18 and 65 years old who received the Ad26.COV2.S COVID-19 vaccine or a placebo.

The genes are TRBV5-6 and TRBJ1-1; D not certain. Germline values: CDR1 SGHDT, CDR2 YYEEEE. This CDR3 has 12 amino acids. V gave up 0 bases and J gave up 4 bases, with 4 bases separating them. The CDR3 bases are TGTGCCAGCAGCTTGGGCGTCACTGAAGCTTTCTTT. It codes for CASSLGVTEAFF.

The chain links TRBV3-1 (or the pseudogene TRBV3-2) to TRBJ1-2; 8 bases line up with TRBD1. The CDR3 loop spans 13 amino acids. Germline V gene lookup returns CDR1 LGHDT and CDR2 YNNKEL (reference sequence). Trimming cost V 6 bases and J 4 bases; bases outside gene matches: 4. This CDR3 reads CASSITGGYGYTF. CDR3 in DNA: TGTGCCAGCAGTATCACAGGGGGCTATGGCTACACCTTC.

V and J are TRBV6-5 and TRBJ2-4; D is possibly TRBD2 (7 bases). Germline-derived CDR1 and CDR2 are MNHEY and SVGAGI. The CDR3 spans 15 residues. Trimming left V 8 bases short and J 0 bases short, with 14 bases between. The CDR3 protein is CASGGAGGAKNIQYF. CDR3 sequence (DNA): TGTGCCAGCGGGGGGGCCGGAGGAGCCAAAAACATTCAGTACTTC.

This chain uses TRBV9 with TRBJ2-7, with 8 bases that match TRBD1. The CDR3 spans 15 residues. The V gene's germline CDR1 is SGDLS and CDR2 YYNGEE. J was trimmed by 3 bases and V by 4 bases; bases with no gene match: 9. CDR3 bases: TGTGCCAGCAGCCCGGGACAGGAAGGTCTCTACGAGCAGTACTTC. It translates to CASSPGQEGLYEQYF.

Written as DNA, the CDR3 is TGTGCCAGCAGCTCACGATTTTTAACAACTAATGAAAAACTGTTTTTT. Encoded protein: CASSSRFLTTNEKLFF. The V call is TRBV7-9, the J call TRBJ1-4; no reliable D call. V lost 4 bases, J lost 0 bases, and 12 bases lay in between. The CDR3 loop spans 16 amino acids. Germline loops: CDR1 SEHNR, CDR2 FQNEAQ (reference sequence).